This TCR beta chain was recorded in a study of cytomegalovirus exposure and HLA in healthy donors. Findings of the study overall: Cytomegalovirus association was listed for roughly 160 TCR beta chains. Reports credit the classifier with highly specific, highly sensitive diagnosis of cytomegalovirus status.

There are 16 residues in the CDR3. Trimming pared 4 bases from V and 6 bases from J, leaving 21 bases between. CDR1 SEHNR and CDR2 FQNEAQ come from the germline V gene (reference sequence). Data came from immunoSEQ multiplex PCR; TCRdb stores just in-frame clones and leaves some out. The sample consists of around 150,000 clones, 90% to 95% of them appearing once. A remark on this clone: Antigen unknown.

The material sequenced was PBMCs. This clonotype was obtained from a man between 18 and 29 years old in good health and CMV-seronegative. The chain couples TRBV7-9 to TRBJ1-1; D is possibly TRBD1 (6 bases). CDR3 nucleotides: TGTGCCAGCAGCTCTCAACTCCTGGACAGTCCCCCTGAAGCTTTCTTT. Protein product: CASSSQLLDSPPEAFF.